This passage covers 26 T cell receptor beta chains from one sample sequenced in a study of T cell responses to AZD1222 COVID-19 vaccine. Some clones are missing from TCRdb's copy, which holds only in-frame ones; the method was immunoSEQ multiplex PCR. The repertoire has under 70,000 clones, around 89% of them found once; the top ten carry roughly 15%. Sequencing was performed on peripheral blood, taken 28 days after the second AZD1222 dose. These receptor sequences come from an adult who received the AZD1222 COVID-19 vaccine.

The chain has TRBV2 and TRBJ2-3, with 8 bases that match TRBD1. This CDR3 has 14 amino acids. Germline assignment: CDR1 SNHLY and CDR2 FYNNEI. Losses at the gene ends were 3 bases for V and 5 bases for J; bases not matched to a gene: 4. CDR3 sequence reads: CASSDRGQGDTQYF. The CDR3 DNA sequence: TGTGCCAGCAGTGACAGGGGGCAGGGAGATACGCAGTATTTT.

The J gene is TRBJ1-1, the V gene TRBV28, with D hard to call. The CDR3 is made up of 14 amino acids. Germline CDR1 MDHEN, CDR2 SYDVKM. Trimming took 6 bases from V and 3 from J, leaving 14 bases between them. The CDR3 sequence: CASSLSDRYTEAFF. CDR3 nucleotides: TGTGCCAGCAGCCTAAGCGATCGGTACACTGAAGCTTTCTTT. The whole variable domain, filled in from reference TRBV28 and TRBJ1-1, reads DVKVTQSSRYLVKRTGEKVFLECVQDMDHENMFWYRQDPGLGLRLIYFSYDVKMKEKGDIPEGYSVSREKKERFSLILESASTNQTSMYLCASSLSDRYTEAFFGQGTRLTVV.

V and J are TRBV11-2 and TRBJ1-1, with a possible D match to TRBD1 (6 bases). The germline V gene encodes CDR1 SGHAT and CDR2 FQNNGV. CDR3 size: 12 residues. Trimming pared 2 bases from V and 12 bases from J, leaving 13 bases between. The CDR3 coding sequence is TGTGCCAGCAGCTTAAGGGGGACTGGGCCTTTCTTT. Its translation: CASSLRGTGPFF.

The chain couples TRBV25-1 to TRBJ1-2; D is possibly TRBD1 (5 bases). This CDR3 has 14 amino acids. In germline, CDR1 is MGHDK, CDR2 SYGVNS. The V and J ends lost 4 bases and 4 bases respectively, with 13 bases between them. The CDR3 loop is CASSARGRGYGYTF. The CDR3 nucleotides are TGTGCCAGCAGTGCGCGGGGGAGGGGCTATGGCTACACCTTC.

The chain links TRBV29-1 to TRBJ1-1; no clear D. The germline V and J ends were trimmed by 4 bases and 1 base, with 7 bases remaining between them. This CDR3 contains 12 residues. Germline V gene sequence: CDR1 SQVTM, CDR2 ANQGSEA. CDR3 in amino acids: CSVAGANTEAFF. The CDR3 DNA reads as TGCAGCGTTGCGGGAGCGAACACTGAAGCTTTCTTT.

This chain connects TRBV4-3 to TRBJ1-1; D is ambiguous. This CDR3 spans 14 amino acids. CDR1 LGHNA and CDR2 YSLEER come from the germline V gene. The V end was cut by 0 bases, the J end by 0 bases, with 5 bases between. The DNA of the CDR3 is TGCGCCAGCAGCCAAGATGCGGTGAACACTGAAGCTTTCTTT. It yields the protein CASSQDAVNTEAFF.

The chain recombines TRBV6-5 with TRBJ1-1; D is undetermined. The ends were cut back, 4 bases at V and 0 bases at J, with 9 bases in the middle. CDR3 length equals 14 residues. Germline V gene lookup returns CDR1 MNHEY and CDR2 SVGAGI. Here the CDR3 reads CASSLQNMNTEAFF. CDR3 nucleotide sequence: TGTGCCAGCAGTTTACAGAACATGAACACTGAAGCTTTCTTT.

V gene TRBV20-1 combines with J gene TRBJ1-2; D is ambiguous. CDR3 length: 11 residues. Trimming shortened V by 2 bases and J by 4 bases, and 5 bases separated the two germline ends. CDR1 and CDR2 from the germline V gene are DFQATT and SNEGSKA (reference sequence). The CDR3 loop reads CSARRGYGYTF. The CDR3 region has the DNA TGCAGTGCTAGACGAGGCTATGGCTACACCTTC.

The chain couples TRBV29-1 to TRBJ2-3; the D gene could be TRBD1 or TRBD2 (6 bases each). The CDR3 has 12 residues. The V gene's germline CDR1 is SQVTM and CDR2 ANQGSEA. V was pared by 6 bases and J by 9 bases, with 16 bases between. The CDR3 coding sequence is TGCAGCGTCAAGGAGGGGGAGCGGACGCAGTATTTT. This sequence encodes CSVKEGERTQYF.

The DNA of the CDR3 is TGTGCCAGCAGCGTATCGACAGGGAACACTGAAGCTTTCTTT. Translated, it gives CASSVSTGNTEAFF. This rearrangement joins TRBV9 to TRBJ1-1; tentatively, D is TRBD1 (6 bases). This CDR3 has 14 residues. The germline V gene has CDR1 SGDLS and CDR2 YYNGEE. The V gene lost 1 base and the J gene lost 1 base, with 8 bases spanning the gap.

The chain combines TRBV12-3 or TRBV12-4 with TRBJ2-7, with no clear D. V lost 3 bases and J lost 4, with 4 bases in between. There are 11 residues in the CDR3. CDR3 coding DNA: TGTGCCAGCAGTTTTAATTACGAGCAGTACTTC. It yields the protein CASSFNYEQYF.

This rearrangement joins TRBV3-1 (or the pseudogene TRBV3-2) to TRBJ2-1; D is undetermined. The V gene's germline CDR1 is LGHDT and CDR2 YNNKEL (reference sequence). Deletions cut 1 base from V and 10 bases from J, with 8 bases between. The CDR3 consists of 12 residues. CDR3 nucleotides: TGTGCCAGCAGCCAAGGTCGGGCCGAGCAGTTCTTC. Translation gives CASSQGRAEQFF.

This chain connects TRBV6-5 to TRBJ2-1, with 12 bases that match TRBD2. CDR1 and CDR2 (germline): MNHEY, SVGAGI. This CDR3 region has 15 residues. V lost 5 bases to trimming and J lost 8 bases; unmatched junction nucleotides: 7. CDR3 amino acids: CASSTTSGRFYEQFF. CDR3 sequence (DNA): TGTGCCAGCAGTACGACTAGCGGGAGATTTTATGAGCAGTTCTTC.

Here the CDR3 DNA reads TGTGCCAGCAGCCATCTAGCGGGAGATAGCACAGATACGCAGTATTTT. Translated, it gives CASSHLAGDSTDTQYF. The genes are TRBV5-4 and TRBJ2-3; the match to TRBD2 covers 10 bases. J gave up 0 bases and V 4 bases, and 5 bases lay outside the gene matches. Per the germline V gene, CDR1 is SGHNT and CDR2 is YYREEE (reference sequence). The CDR3 loop spans 16 amino acids.

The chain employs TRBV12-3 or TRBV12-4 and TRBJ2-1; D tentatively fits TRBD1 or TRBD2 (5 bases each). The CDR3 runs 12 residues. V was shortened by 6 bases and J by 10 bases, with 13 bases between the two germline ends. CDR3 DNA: TGTGCCAGCAGCCCTGCCGGGGCCGAGCAGTTCTTC. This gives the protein CASSPAGAEQFF.

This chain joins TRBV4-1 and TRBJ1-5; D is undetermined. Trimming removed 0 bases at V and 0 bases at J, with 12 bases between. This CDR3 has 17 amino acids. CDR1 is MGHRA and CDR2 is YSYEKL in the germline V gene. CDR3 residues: CASSQDFSGNSNQPQHF. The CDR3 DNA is TGCGCCAGCAGCCAAGATTTTTCGGGCAATAGCAATCAGCCCCAGCATTTT.

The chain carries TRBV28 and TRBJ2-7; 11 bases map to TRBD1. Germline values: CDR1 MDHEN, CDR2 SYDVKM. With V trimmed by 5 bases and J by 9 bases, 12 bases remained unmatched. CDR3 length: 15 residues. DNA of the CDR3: TGTGCCAGCAGTGAGAGACCGGGACAGGGGGAGGGGCAGTACTTC. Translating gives CASSERPGQGEGQYF.

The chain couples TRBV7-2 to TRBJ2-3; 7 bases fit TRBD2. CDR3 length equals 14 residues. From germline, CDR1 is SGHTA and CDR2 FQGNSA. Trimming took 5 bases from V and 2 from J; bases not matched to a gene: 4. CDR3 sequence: CASSASGATDTQYF. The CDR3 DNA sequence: TGTGCCAGCAGCGCCAGCGGGGCCACAGATACGCAGTATTTT.

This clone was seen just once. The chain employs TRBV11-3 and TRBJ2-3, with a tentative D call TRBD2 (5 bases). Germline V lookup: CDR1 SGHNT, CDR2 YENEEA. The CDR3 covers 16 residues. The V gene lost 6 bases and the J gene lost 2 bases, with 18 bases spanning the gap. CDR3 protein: CASSPQAGPITDTQYF. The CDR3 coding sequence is TGTGCCAGCAGTCCTCAGGCGGGCCCGATCACAGATACGCAGTATTTT.

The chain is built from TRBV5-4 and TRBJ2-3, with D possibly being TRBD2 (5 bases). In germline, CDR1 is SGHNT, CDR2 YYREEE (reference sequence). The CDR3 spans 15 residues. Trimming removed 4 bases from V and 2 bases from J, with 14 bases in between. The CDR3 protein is CASSMGRGNTDTQYF. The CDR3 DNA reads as TGTGCCAGCAGCATGGGCCGGGGAAACACAGATACGCAGTATTTT.

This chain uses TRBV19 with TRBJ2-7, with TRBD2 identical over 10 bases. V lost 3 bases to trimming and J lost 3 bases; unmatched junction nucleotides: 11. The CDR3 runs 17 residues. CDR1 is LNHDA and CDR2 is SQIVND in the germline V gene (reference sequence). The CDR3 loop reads CASSIVAGGGVDYEQYF. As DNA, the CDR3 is TGTGCCAGTAGTATCGTAGCGGGAGGTGGAGTCGACTACGAGCAGTACTTC.

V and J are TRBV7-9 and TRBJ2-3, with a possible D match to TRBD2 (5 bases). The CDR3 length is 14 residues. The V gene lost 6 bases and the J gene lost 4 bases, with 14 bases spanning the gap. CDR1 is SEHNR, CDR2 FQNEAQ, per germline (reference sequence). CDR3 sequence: CASRPLGAADTQYF. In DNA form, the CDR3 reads TGTGCCAGCAGACCGTTGGGAGCGGCAGATACGCAGTATTTT.

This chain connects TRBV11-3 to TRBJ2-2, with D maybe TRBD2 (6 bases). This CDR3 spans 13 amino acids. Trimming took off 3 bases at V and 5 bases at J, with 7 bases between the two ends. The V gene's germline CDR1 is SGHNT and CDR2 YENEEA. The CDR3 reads CASSFRGTGELFF. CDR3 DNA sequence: TGTGCCAGCAGCTTCCGGGGGACCGGGGAGCTGTTTTTT.

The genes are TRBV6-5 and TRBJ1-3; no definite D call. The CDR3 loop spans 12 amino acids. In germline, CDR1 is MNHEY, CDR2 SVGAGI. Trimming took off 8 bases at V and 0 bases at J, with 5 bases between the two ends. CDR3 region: CASHSSGNTIYF. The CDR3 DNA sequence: TGTGCCAGCCACAGCTCTGGAAACACCATATATTTT.

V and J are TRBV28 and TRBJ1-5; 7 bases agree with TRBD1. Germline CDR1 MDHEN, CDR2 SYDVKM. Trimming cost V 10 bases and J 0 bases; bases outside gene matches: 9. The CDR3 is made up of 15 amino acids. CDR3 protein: CATNSGGDSNQPQHF. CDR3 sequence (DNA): TGTGCCACTAATTCAGGGGGGGATAGCAATCAGCCCCAGCATTTT.

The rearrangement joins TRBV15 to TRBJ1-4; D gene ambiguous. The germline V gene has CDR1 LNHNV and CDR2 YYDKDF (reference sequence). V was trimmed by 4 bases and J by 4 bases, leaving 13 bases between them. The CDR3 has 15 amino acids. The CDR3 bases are TGTGCCACCAGCATTCGCCGGACCCTTAATGAAAAACTGTTTTTT. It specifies CATSIRRTLNEKLFF.